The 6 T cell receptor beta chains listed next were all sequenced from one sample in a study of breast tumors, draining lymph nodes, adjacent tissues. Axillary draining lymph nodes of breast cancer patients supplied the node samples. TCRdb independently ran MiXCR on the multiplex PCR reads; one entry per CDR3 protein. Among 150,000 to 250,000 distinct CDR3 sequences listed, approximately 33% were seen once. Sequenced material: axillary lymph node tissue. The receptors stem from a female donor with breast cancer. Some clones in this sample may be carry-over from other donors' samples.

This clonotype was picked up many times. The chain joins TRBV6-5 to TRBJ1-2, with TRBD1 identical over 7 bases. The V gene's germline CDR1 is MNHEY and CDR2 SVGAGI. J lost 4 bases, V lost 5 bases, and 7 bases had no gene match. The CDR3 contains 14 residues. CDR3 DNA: TGTGCCAGCAGTATCGACAGGGAGGTCTATGGCTACACCTTC. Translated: CASSIDREVYGYTF.

As DNA, the CDR3 is TGTGCCAGCAGCCAGGGGGGCCCTCGCGGAAACTATGGCTACACCTTC. This translates into CASSQGGPRGNYGYTF. The gene calls are TRBV5-6 and TRBJ1-2; 7 nucleotides agree with TRBD1. The germline CDR1 and CDR2 sequences are SGHDT and YYEEEE. J was trimmed by 2 bases and V by 4 bases; bases with no gene match: 11. The CDR3 is made up of 16 amino acids.

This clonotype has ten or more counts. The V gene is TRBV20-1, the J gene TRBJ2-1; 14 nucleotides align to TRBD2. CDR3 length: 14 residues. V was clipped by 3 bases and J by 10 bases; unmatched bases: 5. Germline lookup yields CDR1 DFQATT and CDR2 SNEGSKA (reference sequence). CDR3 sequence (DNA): TGCAGTGCTAGCGGGACTAGCGGGAGCCAGGAGCAGTTCTTC. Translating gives CSASGTSGSQEQFF.

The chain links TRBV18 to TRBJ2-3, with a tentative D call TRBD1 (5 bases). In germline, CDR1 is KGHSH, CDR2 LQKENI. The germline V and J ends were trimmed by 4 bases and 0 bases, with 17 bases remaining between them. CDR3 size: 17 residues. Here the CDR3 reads CASSQGPPSVSTDTQYF. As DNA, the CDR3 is TGTGCCAGCTCACAGGGGCCCCCTTCCGTTAGCACAGATACGCAGTATTTT. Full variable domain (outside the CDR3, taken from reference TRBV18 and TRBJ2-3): NAGVMQNPRHLVRRRGQEARLRCSPMKGHSHVYWYRQLPEEGLKFMVYLQKENIIDESGMPKERFSAEFPKEGPSILRIQQVVRGDSAAYFCASSQGPPSVSTDTQYFGPGTRLTVL.

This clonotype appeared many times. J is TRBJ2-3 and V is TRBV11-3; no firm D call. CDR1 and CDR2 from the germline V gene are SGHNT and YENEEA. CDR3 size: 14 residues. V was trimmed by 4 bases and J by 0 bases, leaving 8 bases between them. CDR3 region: CASSSHRSTDTQYF. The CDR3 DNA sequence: TGTGCCAGCAGCTCCCACCGGAGCACAGATACGCAGTATTTT.

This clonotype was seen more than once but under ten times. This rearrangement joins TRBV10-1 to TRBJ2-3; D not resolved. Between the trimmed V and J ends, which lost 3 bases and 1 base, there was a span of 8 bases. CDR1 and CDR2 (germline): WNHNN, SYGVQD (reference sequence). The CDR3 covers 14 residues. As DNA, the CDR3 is TGCGCCAGCAGTGATGTAGGCCGCACAGATACGCAGTATTTT. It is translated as CASSDVGRTDTQYF.